Below, 30 T cell receptor beta chains from the same sample are listed, as sequenced in a study of metastatic and nonmetastatic thyroid tumors. TCRdb redid the clone calls on the PCR reads using MiXCR. The repertoire consists of tens of thousands of clones, with roughly 18% occurring once and the leading ten covering around 3%. All patients were treatment-naive before thyroid surgery. Sample: blood. Source of these receptors: a female donor with papillary thyroid cancer or a benign thyroid nodule (not recorded which). Some clones in this sample may be carry-over from other donors' samples.

The chain recombines TRBV2 with TRBJ2-6, with TRBD2 matching 8 bases. Unmatched junction bases numbered 6, after V lost 5 bases and J lost 0 bases. This CDR3 is built from 17 residues. From germline, CDR1 is SNHLY and CDR2 FYNNEI. In nucleotides, the CDR3 is TGTGCCAGCAGTCCGACTAGCGTGAGCTCTGGGGCCAACGTCCTGACTTTC. Its protein is CASSPTSVSSGANVLTF.

This clone was observed many times. The chain has TRBV20-1 and TRBJ1-1, with D tentatively TRBD1 (5 bases). Germline CDR1 is DFQATT and CDR2 is SNEGSKA (reference sequence). The CDR3 covers 12 residues. V was shortened by 3 bases and J by 6 bases, with 11 bases between the two germline ends. The DNA of the CDR3 is TGCAGTGCTAGTGGAAACAGGCCTGAAGCTTTCTTT. It encodes CSASGNRPEAFF.

This clone was detected many times. The chain has TRBV5-4 and TRBJ2-2; D is undetermined. CDR1 SGHNT and CDR2 YYREEE come from the germline V gene (reference sequence). With 0 bases removed from V and 3 bases from J, the gap between germline ends came to 3 bases. The CDR3 is 13 amino acids. The chain's CDR3 is CASSLGDTGELFF. The CDR3, as DNA: TGTGCCAGCAGCTTGGGGGACACCGGGGAGCTGTTTTTT.

This clone has just a few counts. The V call is TRBV28, the J call TRBJ2-7; D unclear. Trimming left V 5 bases short and J 5 bases short, with 10 bases between. The germline V gene has CDR1 MDHEN and CDR2 SYDVKM. The CDR3 runs to 12 residues. CDR3 loop: CASSLSRDEQYF. The CDR3 DNA reads TGTGCCAGCAGTCTTTCTCGGGACGAGCAGTACTTC.

This clone was counted only a few times. V and J are TRBV6-1 and TRBJ1-5; 7 positions agree with TRBD1. Looked up from germline, CDR1 is MNHNS and CDR2 is SASEGT. The CDR3 has 15 residues. The junction had 12 bases not matched to a gene; V was cut back by 6 bases and J by 7 bases. CDR3 residues: CASSPRDSSAQPQHF. In nucleotides, the CDR3 is TGTGCCAGCAGCCCTCGGGACAGCTCGGCCCAGCCCCAGCATTTT.

This clone was seen ten or more times. The DNA for the CDR3 is TGTGCCAGCAGCTTGGGTTTAAGGCAAGTTCCTCCTCAACTGGCCAAAAACATTCAGTACTTC. Translating it yields CASSLGLRQVPPQLAKNIQYF. The V gene is TRBV5-4, the J gene TRBJ2-4; D is ambiguous. CDR1 and CDR2 (germline): SGHNT, YYREEE (reference sequence). V was clipped by 0 bases and J by 1 base, with 26 bases between them. This CDR3 comprises 21 residues.

This clone was detected many times. J is TRBJ1-1 and V is TRBV6-1; possibly TRBD1 for D (5 bases). CDR1 is MNHNS, CDR2 SASEGT, per germline. V lost 6 bases, J lost 4 bases, and 12 bases lay in between. This CDR3 is 13 amino acids long. The CDR3 here is CASSRVRGTEAFF. CDR3 nucleotides: TGTGCCAGCAGCAGGGTGCGCGGCACTGAAGCTTTCTTT.

The CDR3 here is CASSQRSRQENKDTQYF. DNA of the CDR3: TGCGCCAGCAGCCAGAGGTCGAGACAGGAGAACAAAGATACGCAGTATTTT. The genes are TRBV4-1 and TRBJ2-3; tentatively, D is TRBD1 (6 bases). The CDR3 runs to 17 residues. Germline assignment: CDR1 MGHRA and CDR2 YSYEKL. The V end lost 3 bases, the J end lost 5 bases, and 21 bases lay between the germline ends.

Many counts were recorded for this clone. The chain carries TRBV19 and TRBJ2-3; D tentatively fits TRBD1 or TRBD2 (6 bases each). Per the germline V gene, CDR1 is LNHDA and CDR2 is SQIVND (reference sequence). The CDR3 is 16 amino acids. V was clipped by 2 bases and J by 2 bases, with 14 bases between them. The CDR3 loop reads CASSISGGGDTDTQYF. In DNA, the CDR3 is TGTGCCAGTAGTATAAGCGGAGGGGGTGACACAGATACGCAGTATTTT.

This clone has ten or more counts. It may be a read error: a sequence one base away is much more abundant. V usage is TRBV20-1 and J usage is TRBJ1-2; D uncertain. The germline V gene encodes CDR1 DFQATT and CDR2 SNEGSKA (reference sequence). This CDR3 has 12 residues. CDR3 bases: TGCGGTGCTAGAAGGAGAAACGATGGCTACACCTTC. This encodes CGARRRNDGYTF.

Many counts were recorded for this clone. This chain links TRBV24-1 with TRBJ1-1; no firm D call. The germline gives CDR1 KGHDR, CDR2 SFDVKD. The CDR3 covers 13 residues. V gave up 3 bases and J gave up 2 bases, with 6 bases separating them. The CDR3 spells CATSDTANTEAFF. DNA of the CDR3: TGTGCCACCAGTGATACAGCTAACACTGAAGCTTTCTTT.

There are many counts of this clone. The chain has TRBV12-3 or TRBV12-4 and TRBJ2-1; TRBD2 matches at 7 bases. J lost 4 bases, V lost 2 bases, and 5 bases had no gene match. CDR3 size: 15 residues. CDR3 sequence (DNA): TGTGCCAGCAGTTTAAGCGGGGCGAGGTACAATGAGCAGTTCTTC. Its translation: CASSLSGARYNEQFF.

The table lists this clone with many counts. This CDR3 is CAIKPVDSLYSNQPQHF. The CDR3 DNA sequence: TGTGCCATCAAACCCGTCGACAGCCTTTATAGCAATCAGCCCCAGCATTTT. The chain joins TRBV27 to TRBJ1-5, with D tentatively TRBD1 (5 bases). Looked up from germline, CDR1 is MNHEY and CDR2 is SMNVEV (reference sequence). CDR3 length: 17 residues. Trimming pared 10 bases from V and 0 bases from J, leaving 22 bases between.

This clone was counted only a few times. One junction end does not reproduce the germline sequence, and a read error may be involved. This chain uses TRBV6-2 or TRBV6-3 with TRBJ2-3; 10 bases are a match to TRBD2. The length of the CDR3 is 12 residues. The germline gives CDR1 MNHEY, CDR2 SVGEGT. In DNA, the CDR3 is TGTGCCAGCATCCTAGCGGGAGATACTCAGTATTTT. It is translated as CASILAGDTQYF.

This clone was found many times. The V gene is TRBV27, the J gene TRBJ1-1; the match to TRBD1 covers 10 bases. Germline V gene lookup returns CDR1 MNHEY and CDR2 SMNVEV (reference sequence). The CDR3 consists of 15 residues. J was trimmed by 5 bases and V by 2 bases; bases with no gene match: 5. CDR3 amino acids: CASSLRQGAVTEAFF. CDR3 bases: TGTGCCAGCAGTTTACGACAGGGGGCCGTAACTGAAGCTTTCTTT.

By sample share, this clone is medium-sized. The CDR3 spells CASSVGDNSPLHF. Written as DNA, the CDR3 is TGTGCCAGCAGCGTCGGGGATAATTCACCCCTCCACTTT. This rearrangement joins TRBV6-1 to TRBJ1-6; D remains ambiguous. The CDR3 is 13 amino acids. Germline CDR1 MNHNS, CDR2 SASEGT. V was trimmed by 6 bases and J by 5 bases, leaving 8 bases between them.

This clone was recorded at least ten times. The rearrangement links TRBV5-1 to TRBJ2-3, with D possibly being TRBD2 (6 bases). The CDR3 sequence is 14 residues long. CDR1 and CDR2 (germline): SGHRS, YFSETQ. V was clipped by 5 bases and J by 2 bases, with 12 bases between them. CDR3 loop: CASRRELNTDTQYF. The CDR3 DNA sequence: TGCGCCAGCAGACGGGAGCTGAACACAGATACGCAGTATTTT.

The CDR3 region has the DNA TGTGCCAGTAGCCAGTACGGGGCGGTATCGAACACCGGGGAGCTGTTTTTT. It codes for CASSQYGAVSNTGELFF. The chain couples TRBV7-8 to TRBJ2-2, with D perhaps assigned TRBD1 or TRBD2 (5 bases each). V shed 9 bases and J shed 0 bases, with 20 bases lying between them. The germline V gene has CDR1 SGHVS and CDR2 FQNEAQ. CDR3 length: 17 residues.

This clone was counted many times. The chain carries TRBV19 and TRBJ2-5, with 7 bases matching TRBD2. The germline V gene has CDR1 LNHDA and CDR2 SQIVND (reference sequence). This CDR3 has 16 residues. Germline trimming cut 7 bases from V and 1 base from J; bases unmatched to any gene: 12. CDR3 sequence reads: CASMGGDATRQETQYF. In DNA, the CDR3 is TGTGCCAGTATGGGGGGGGACGCTACCCGCCAAGAGACCCAGTACTTC.

Worth noting for this clone: This CDR3 is also generated by other DNA sequences in the sample. This chain connects TRBV20-1 to TRBJ2-7, with 9 nucleotides matching TRBD2. This CDR3 has 15 amino acids. With V trimmed by 1 base and J by 4 bases, 8 bases remained unmatched. Germline V lookup: CDR1 DFQATT, CDR2 SNEGSKA (reference sequence). CDR3 loop: CSARVVLAGRYEQYF. The CDR3 DNA is TGCAGTGCTAGAGTAGTTCTAGCGGGACGGTACGAGCAGTACTTC.

This clone was seen ten or more times. This sequence joins TRBV30 and TRBJ1-2; no firm D call. V lost 1 base to trimming and J lost 7 bases, with 13 bases between them. The CDR3 extends over 13 amino acids. From germline, CDR1 is GTSNPN and CDR2 SVGIG (reference sequence). The CDR3 here is CAWSGPSGVGYTF. CDR3 coding DNA: TGTGCCTGGAGTGGTCCCTCCGGAGTTGGCTACACCTTC.

The chain recombines TRBV2 with TRBJ1-1; possible D gene TRBD1, 5 bases. CDR1 SNHLY and CDR2 FYNNEI come from the germline V gene. Trimming pared 4 bases from V and 1 base from J, leaving 10 bases between. The CDR3 has 14 amino acids. CDR3 in amino acids: CASSAPDRNTEAFF. As DNA, the CDR3 is TGTGCCAGCAGTGCTCCCGACAGGAACACTGAAGCTTTCTTT. The full variable domain, with the rest looked up from reference TRBV2 and TRBJ1-1, is EPEVTQTPSHQVTQMGQEVILRCVPISNHLYFYWYRQILGQKVEFLVSFYNNEISEKSEIFDDQFSVERPDGSNFTLKIRSTKLEDSAMYFCASSAPDRNTEAFFGQGTRLTVV.

This chain connects TRBV30 to TRBJ1-6; D is unclear. The CDR3 runs 13 residues. The V and J ends lost 0 bases and 7 bases respectively, with 7 bases between them. The V gene's germline CDR1 is GTSNPN and CDR2 SVGIG (reference sequence). CDR3 in amino acids: CAWSVEENSPLHF. The DNA for the CDR3 is TGTGCCTGGAGTGTGGAGGAAAATTCACCCCTCCACTTT.

Many counts were recorded for this clone. This sample also contains other DNA sequences that code for the same CDR3. V gene TRBV28 combines with J gene TRBJ1-5; no clear D. In germline, CDR1 is MDHEN, CDR2 SYDVKM. The CDR3 has 15 residues. Trimming stripped 5 bases from V and 2 bases from J, with 13 bases between. The CDR3 bases are TGTGCCAGCAGTCCCCGCCGGAGGGGCAATCAGCCCCAGCATTTT. This codes for CASSPRRRGNQPQHF.

This clone was detected ten times or more. The CDR3 spells CATSMGQGLGNEQFF. The CDR3 DNA reads TGTGCCACCAGCATGGGACAGGGGTTGGGGAATGAGCAGTTCTTC. The chain uses TRBV15 and TRBJ2-1; TRBD1 matches 10 bases. The trim removed 4 bases at V and 7 bases at J, leaving 7 bases unmatched. The CDR3 length is 15 residues. CDR1 and CDR2 from the germline V gene are LNHNV and YYDKDF (reference sequence).

Within the sample, this clone is medium-sized. CDR3 in DNA: TGTGCCAGCTCGGGGACTAGCGGGGCCACAGATACGCAGTATTTT. Translating it yields CASSGTSGATDTQYF. The J gene is TRBJ2-3, the V gene TRBV6-4; 13 bases are a match to TRBD2. From germline, CDR1 is MRHNA and CDR2 SNTAGT. This CDR3 comprises 15 residues. The V and J ends lost 8 bases and 2 bases, in that order; junction bases with no gene match: 4.

This clone was detected only a few times. This chain joins TRBV3-1 and TRBJ2-1; D gene uncertain. The germline V gene encodes CDR1 LGHDT and CDR2 YNNKEL (reference sequence). This CDR3 comprises 12 residues. Trimming took off 2 bases at V and 5 bases at J, with 4 bases between the two ends. The CDR3 loop is CASSQLNNEQFF. CDR3 DNA sequence: TGTGCCAGCAGCCAACTAAACAATGAGCAGTTCTTC.

Ten or more counts support this clone. This chain connects TRBV6-1 to TRBJ2-3, with TRBD2 identical over 7 bases. Per germline, CDR1 MNHNS and CDR2 SASEGT. The CDR3 is 14 amino acids. V shed 8 bases and J 6 bases; nucleotides not matched to a gene: 11. CDR3 sequence: CASHRPGTTDTQYF. The CDR3 nucleotides read TGTGCCAGCCACCGGCCGGGGACTACTGATACGCAGTATTTT.

The sample holds a few counts of this clone. A read error may account for a junction end that differs from germline. The CDR3 sequence: CANSEDAGGAATQYF. The CDR3 bases are TGTGCCAACAGTGAAGATGCGGGGGGGGCTGCGACCCAGTACTTC. This chain connects TRBV6-1 to TRBJ2-5, with 9 bases that match TRBD2. This CDR3 is 15 amino acids long. Germline CDR1 is MNHNS and CDR2 is SASEGT.

The chain uses TRBV28 and TRBJ2-2; tentatively, D is TRBD2 (6 bases). In germline, CDR1 is MDHEN, CDR2 SYDVKM. The length of the CDR3 is 17 residues. Trimming took off 10 bases at V and 1 base at J, with 22 bases between the two ends. For the CDR3, the DNA is TGTGCCAACCCCGAGCGGGTGTACCTCATGAACACCGGGGAGCTGTTTTTT. Protein: CANPERVYLMNTGELFF. The whole variable domain, filled in from reference TRBV28 and TRBJ2-2, reads DVKVTQSSRYLVKRTGEKVFLECVQDMDHENMFWYRQDPGLGLRLIYFSYDVKMKEKGDIPEGYSVSREKKERFSLILESASTNQTSMYLCANPERVYLMNTGELFFGEGSRLTVL.